The rows below give T cell receptor beta chains drawn from one sample of a study of OX40 agonist ivuxolimab in advanced cancers. Sequenced by immunoSEQ multiplex PCR; TCRdb stores in-frame clones only, minus some. The sample gives 90,000 to 150,000 clones, roughly nine tenths of which show up once; around 0.55% is in the top ten. This specimen consisted of CD4+ or CD8+ T cells sorted from blood, obtained in a trial of the OX40 agonist ivuxolimab. Receptors originate from an adult with an advanced solid tumor such as melanoma, head and neck, liver or kidney cancer. Both conserved end residues are part of each CDR3. The D gene is left open where the match is weak. Size tells how often a clone was seen (once, few, many) or the class of an expanded clone, and some rows leave it out.

CDR3aa	CDR3nt	abundance	v_gene	j_gene	d_gene
CASSSDKVAQYF	TGTGCCAGCAGCTCGGACAAGGTGGCGCAGTATTTT	NA	TRBV11-2	TRBJ2-3	NA
CASSPDFTEAFF	TGTGCCAGCTCACCGGACTTTACTGAAGCTTTCTTT	NA	TRBV18	TRBJ1-1	NA
CASSLPSGGGRETQYF	TGTGCCAGCAGCCTGCCTAGCGGGGGGGGGAGGGAGACCCAGTACTTC	NA	TRBV6-6	TRBJ2-5	TRBD2
CASSLLSQSNEQFF	TGTGCCAGCAGCTTATTAAGTCAGTCCAATGAGCAGTTCTTC	NA	TRBV7-2	TRBJ2-1	NA
CASGRGTGSNSPLHF	TGTGCCAGCGGAAGGGGGACAGGGTCTAATTCACCCCTCCACTTT	NA	TRBV6-5	TRBJ1-6	TRBD1
CASSQVILQGDSPLHF	TGTGCCAGCAGCCAAGTAATCCTACAGGGGGATTCACCCCTCCACTTT	NA	TRBV4-2	TRBJ1-6	TRBD1
CASRLRLVLGNYGYTF	TGTGCAAGTCGCTTGAGACTCGTCCTTGGGAACTATGGCTACACCTTC	NA	TRBV12-2	TRBJ1-2	NA
CASTSGLAGVGETQYF	TGTGCCAGCACCAGCGGACTAGCGGGGGTAGGTGAGACCCAGTACTTC	NA	TRBV9	TRBJ2-5	TRBD2
CAYQGGPEAFF	TGTGCCTACCAAGGAGGCCCTGAAGCTTTCTTT	NA	TRBV30	TRBJ1-1	NA
CASSQDPPGGTDTQYF	TGCGCCAGCAGCCAAGATCCCCCGGGGGGGACAGATACGCAGTATTTT	NA	TRBV4-3	TRBJ2-3	TRBD2
CAHGDRLSYEQYF	TGTGCCCATGGGGATCGCCTCTCCTACGAGCAGTACTTC	NA	TRBV30	TRBJ2-7	NA
CASREGQNWSFF	TGTGCCAGCAGGGAGGGACAAAATTGGTCTTTCTTT	once	TRBV28	TRBJ1-1	NA
CASSYQGQSEQFF	TGTGCCAGCAGCTATCAAGGACAGAGTGAGCAGTTCTTC	NA	TRBV7-3	TRBJ2-1	NA
CASSLDGNANYGYTF	TGCGCCAGCAGCTTGGACGGGAACGCTAACTATGGCTACACCTTC	NA	TRBV5-1	TRBJ1-2	NA